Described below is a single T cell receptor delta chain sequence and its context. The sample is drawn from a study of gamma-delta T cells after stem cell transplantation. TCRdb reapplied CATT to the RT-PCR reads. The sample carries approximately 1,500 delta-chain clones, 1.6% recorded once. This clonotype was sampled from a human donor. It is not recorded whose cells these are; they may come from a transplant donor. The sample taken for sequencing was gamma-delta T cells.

This CDR3 reads CACDTVVEIPWDTRQMFF. In DNA form, the CDR3 reads TGTGCCTGTGACACCGTAGTCGAAATCCCCTGGGACACCCGACAGATGTTTTTC. The rearrangement links TRDV2 to TRDJ3; maybe TRDD1 (5 bases). Germline V gives CDR1 GEAIGNYY, CDR2 EKD. V was clipped by 0 bases and J by 2 bases, with 13 bases between them. CDR3 length equals 18 residues.